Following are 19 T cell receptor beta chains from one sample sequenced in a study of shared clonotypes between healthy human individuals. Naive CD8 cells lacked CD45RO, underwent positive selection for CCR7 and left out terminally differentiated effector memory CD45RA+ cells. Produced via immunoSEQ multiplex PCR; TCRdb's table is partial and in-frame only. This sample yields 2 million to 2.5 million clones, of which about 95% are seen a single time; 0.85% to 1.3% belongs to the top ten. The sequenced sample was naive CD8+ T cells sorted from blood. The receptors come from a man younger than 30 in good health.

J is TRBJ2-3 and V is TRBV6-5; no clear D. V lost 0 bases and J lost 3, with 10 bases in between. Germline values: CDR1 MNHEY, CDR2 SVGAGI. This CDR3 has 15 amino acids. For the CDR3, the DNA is TGTGCCAGCAGTTACTCGATCCCAGAAACAGATACGCAGTATTTT. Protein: CASSYSIPETDTQYF.

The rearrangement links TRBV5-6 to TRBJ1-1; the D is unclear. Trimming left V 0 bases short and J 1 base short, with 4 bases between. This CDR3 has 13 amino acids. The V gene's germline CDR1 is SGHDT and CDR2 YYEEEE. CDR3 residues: CASSLAPNTEAFF. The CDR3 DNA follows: TGTGCCAGCAGCTTGGCCCCGAACACTGAAGCTTTCTTT.

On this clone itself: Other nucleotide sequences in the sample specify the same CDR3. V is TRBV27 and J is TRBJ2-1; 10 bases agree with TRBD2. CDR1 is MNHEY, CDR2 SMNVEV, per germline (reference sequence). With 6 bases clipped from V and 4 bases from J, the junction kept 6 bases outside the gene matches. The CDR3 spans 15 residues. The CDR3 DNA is TGTGCCAGCAGCCCATTAGCGGGGGGATACAATGAGCAGTTCTTC. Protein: CASSPLAGGYNEQFF.

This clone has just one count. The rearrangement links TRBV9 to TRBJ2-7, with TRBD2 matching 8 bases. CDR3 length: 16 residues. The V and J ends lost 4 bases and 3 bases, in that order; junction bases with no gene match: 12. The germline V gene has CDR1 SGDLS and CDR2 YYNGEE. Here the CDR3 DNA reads TGTGCCAGCAGCCCGCGGAGTAGCGGGGCCTACTACGAGCAGTACTTC. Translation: CASSPRSSGAYYEQYF.

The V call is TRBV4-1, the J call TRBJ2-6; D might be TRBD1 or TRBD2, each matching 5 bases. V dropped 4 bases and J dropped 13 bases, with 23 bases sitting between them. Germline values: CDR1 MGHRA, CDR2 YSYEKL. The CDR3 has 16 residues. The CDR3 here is CASSLPAPGTLRVLTF. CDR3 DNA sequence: TGCGCCAGCAGCCTCCCAGCCCCGGGGACGCTTAGGGTCCTGACTTTC.

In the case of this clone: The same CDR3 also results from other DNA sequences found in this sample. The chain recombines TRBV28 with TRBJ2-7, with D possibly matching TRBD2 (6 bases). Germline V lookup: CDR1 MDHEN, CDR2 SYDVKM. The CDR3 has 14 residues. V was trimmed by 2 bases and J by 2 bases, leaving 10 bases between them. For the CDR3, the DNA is TGTGCCAGCAGTTTAAGGGACTCTCCCTACGAGCAGTACTTC. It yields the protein CASSLRDSPYEQYF.

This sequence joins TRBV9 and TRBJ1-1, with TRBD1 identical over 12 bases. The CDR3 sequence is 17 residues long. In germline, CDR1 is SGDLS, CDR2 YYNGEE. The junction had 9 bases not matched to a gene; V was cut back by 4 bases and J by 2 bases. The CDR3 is CASSSGTGGLVNTEAFF. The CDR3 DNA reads TGTGCCAGCAGCTCCGGGACAGGGGGCTTGGTAAACACTGAAGCTTTCTTT.

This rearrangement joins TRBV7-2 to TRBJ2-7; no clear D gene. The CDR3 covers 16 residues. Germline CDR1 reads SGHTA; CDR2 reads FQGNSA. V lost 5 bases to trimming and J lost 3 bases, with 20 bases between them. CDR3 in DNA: TGTGCCAGCAGCATCTTGAGACTGGCCCCCGTCTACGAGCAGTACTTC. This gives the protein CASSILRLAPVYEQYF.

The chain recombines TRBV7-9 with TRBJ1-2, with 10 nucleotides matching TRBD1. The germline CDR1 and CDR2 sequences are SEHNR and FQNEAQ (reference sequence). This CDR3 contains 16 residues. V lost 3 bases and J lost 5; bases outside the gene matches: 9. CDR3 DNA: TGTGCCAGCAGCTTTGGGAGACAGGGGGCCCAATATGGCTACACCTTC. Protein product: CASSFGRQGAQYGYTF.

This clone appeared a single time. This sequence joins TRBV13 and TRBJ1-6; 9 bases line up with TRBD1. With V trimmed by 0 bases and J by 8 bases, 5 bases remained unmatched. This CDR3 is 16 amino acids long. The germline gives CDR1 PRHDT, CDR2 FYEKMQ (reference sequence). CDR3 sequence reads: CASSLGGQGIDSPLHF. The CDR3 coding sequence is TGTGCCAGCAGCTTAGGGGGACAGGGTATCGATTCACCCCTCCACTTT.

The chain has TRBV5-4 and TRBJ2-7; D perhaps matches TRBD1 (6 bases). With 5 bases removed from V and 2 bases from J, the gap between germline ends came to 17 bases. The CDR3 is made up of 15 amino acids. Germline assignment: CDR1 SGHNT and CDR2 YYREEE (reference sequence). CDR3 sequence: CASSSALDSPYEQYF. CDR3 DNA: TGTGCCAGCAGTTCGGCCCTGGACAGTCCCTACGAGCAGTACTTC.

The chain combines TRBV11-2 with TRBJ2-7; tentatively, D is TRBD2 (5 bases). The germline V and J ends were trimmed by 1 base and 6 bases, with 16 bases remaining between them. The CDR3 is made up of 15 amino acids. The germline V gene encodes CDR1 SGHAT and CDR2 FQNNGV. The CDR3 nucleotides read TGTGCCAGCAGCTTAGGGGCACTAGGAGCATCCGAGCAGTACTTC. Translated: CASSLGALGASEQYF.

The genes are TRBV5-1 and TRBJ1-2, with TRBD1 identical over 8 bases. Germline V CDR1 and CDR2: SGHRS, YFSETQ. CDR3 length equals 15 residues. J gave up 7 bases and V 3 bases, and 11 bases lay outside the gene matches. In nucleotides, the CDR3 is TGCGCCAGCAGCTCCCTAGCAGGGGGCAACGGTGGCTACACCTTC. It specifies CASSSLAGGNGGYTF.

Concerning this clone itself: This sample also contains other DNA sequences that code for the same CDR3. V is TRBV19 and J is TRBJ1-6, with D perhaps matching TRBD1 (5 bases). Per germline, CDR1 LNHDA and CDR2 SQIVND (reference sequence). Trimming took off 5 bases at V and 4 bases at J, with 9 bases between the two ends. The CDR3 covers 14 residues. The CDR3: CASSPRDYNSPLHF. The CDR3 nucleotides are TGTGCCAGTAGTCCCAGGGATTATAATTCACCCCTCCACTTT.

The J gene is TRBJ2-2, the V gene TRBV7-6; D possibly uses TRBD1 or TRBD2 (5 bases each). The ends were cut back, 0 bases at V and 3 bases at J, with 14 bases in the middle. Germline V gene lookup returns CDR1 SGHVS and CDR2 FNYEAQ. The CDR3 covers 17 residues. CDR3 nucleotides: TGTGCCAGCAGCTTAGCGGAGGCAGGGCAGTACACCGGGGAGCTGTTTTTT. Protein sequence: CASSLAEAGQYTGELFF.

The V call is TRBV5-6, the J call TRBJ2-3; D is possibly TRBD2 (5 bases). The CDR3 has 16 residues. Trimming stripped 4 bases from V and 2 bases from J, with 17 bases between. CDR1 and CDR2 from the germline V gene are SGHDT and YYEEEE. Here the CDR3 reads CASSHALTGYTDTQYF. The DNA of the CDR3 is TGTGCCAGCAGCCACGCCTTAACGGGGTACACAGATACGCAGTATTTT.

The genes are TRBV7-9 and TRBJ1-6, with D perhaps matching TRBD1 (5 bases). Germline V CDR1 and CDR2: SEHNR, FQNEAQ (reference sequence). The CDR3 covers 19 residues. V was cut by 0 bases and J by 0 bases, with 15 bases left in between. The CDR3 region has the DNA TGTGCCAGCAGCTTAGCGGCTCAGGGATCTAGCTCCTATAATTCACCCCTCCACTTT. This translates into CASSLAAQGSSSYNSPLHF.

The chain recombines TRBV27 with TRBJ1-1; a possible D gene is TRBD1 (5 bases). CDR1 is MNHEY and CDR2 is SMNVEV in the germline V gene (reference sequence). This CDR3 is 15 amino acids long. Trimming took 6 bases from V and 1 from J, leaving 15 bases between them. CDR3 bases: TGTGCCAGCAGAGCAGTGGGGCTCGGGAACACTGAAGCTTTCTTT. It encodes CASRAVGLGNTEAFF.

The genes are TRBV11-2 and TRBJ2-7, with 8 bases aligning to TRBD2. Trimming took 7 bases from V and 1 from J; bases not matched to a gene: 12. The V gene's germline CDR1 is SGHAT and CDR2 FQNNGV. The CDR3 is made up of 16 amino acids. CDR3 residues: CASTLSWAGGSYEQYF. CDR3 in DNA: TGTGCCAGCACCCTCAGCTGGGCGGGAGGATCCTACGAGCAGTACTTC.